A selection of T cell receptor beta chains follows, all from one sample in a study of vaccination and CD4 T cells after COVID-19. Their specific antigens are unknown. TCRdb independently ran MiXCR on the PCR reads; one entry per CDR3 protein. Among 15,000 or so distinct CDR3 sequences listed, about 40% were seen once. Sequences were obtained from CD4+ T cells from blood, cultured in vitro. The receptors derive from a human donor who had recovered from COVID-19. The CDR3 runs from the conserved cysteine through the conserved F or W. The order of the fields is clone size, J gene, D gene, V gene, CDR3 DNA, CDR3 protein. A D gene is named only where the DNA matches it firmly. Expanded clones get a size class; other rows say once, few or many, or leave the size out.

clone size: few; J gene: TRBJ1-2; D gene: -; V gene: TRBV19; CDR3 DNA: TGTGCCAGTAGTATAAAGGCAGTAAGAACCTCTGGCTACACCTTC; CDR3 protein: CASSIKAVRTSGYTF
clone size: -; J gene: TRBJ2-2; D gene: -; V gene: TRBV3-1; CDR3 DNA: TGTGCCAGCAGCCAACAAGCGTCGAACACCGGGGAGCTGTTTTTT; CDR3 protein: CASSQQASNTGELFF
clone size: -; J gene: TRBJ2-3; D gene: -; V gene: TRBV7-9; CDR3 DNA: TGTGCCAGCAGCGAAGAGCCTGATACGCAGTATTTT; CDR3 protein: CASSEEPDTQYF
clone size: -; J gene: TRBJ2-1; D gene: TRBD1; V gene: TRBV19; CDR3 DNA: TGTGCCAGTAGTACCTTAGGACAGGGGGGCTACAATGAGCAGTTCTTC; CDR3 protein: CASSTLGQGGYNEQFF
clone size: -; J gene: TRBJ2-1; D gene: TRBD2; V gene: TRBV12-3/TRBV12-4; CDR3 DNA: TGTGCCAGCAGTTTAGAGGGACTAGCGACGAATGAGCAGTTCTTC; CDR3 protein: CASSLEGLATNEQFF
clone size: few; J gene: TRBJ2-5; D gene: TRBD2; V gene: TRBV30; CDR3 DNA: TGTGCCTGGAGTGGGTCGGCAGCGGGAGGGAGGGAGACCCAGTACTTC; CDR3 protein: CAWSGSAAGGRETQYF
clone size: -; J gene: TRBJ1-5; D gene: TRBD1; V gene: TRBV28; CDR3 DNA: TGTGCCAGCAGTTTCTTGTCCGGACAGGGAACGCAGCATTTT; CDR3 protein: CASSFLSGQGTQHF
clone size: -; J gene: TRBJ2-1; D gene: -; V gene: TRBV30; CDR3 DNA: TGTGCCTGGAGTAATAACAGGGACAATGAGCAGTTCTTC; CDR3 protein: CAWSNNRDNEQFF
clone size: -; J gene: TRBJ1-2; D gene: -; V gene: TRBV7-2; CDR3 DNA: TGTGCCAGCTCTCCAGGGTCCTATGGCTACACCTTC; CDR3 protein: CASSPGSYGYTF
clone size: few; J gene: TRBJ2-5; D gene: -; V gene: TRBV2; CDR3 DNA: TGTGCCAGCAGTGAAAGGTGGGACACTGTCGGAGGAGAGACCCAGTACTTC; CDR3 protein: CASSERWDTVGGETQYF
clone size: -; J gene: TRBJ2-5; D gene: TRBD2; V gene: TRBV5-1; CDR3 DNA: TGCGCCAGCAGCTTGGCGGCCGGACTAGCGGGATCTCAAGAGACCCAGTACTTC; CDR3 protein: CASSLAAGLAGSQETQYF
clone size: few; J gene: TRBJ1-1; D gene: -; V gene: TRBV10-3; CDR3 DNA: TGTGCCATCAGTGAGACAGGGATGGACACTGAAGCTTTCTTT; CDR3 protein: CAISETGMDTEAFF
clone size: few; J gene: TRBJ1-2; D gene: TRBD1; V gene: TRBV2; CDR3 DNA: TGTGCCAGCATTAGACAGGGTCGAGGCTATGGCTACACCTTC; CDR3 protein: CASIRQGRGYGYTF
clone size: -; J gene: TRBJ2-2; D gene: -; V gene: TRBV7-9; CDR3 DNA: TGCGCCAGCAGCCAGGGATACAGTCCCACCGGGGAGCTGTTTTTT; CDR3 protein: CASSQGYSPTGELFF
clone size: -; J gene: TRBJ2-2; D gene: TRBD2; V gene: TRBV7-2; CDR3 DNA: TGTGCCAGCAACCCCTGGTTGCGGGAGCGAAACACCGGGGAGCTGTTTTTT; CDR3 protein: CASNPWLRERNTGELFF
clone size: medium-sized; J gene: TRBJ1-5; D gene: -; V gene: TRBV15; CDR3 DNA: TGTGCCACCAGCAGAGAGGGACGGCACAATCAGCCCCAGCATTTT; CDR3 protein: CATSREGRHNQPQHF
clone size: -; J gene: TRBJ2-5; D gene: -; V gene: TRBV5-5; CDR3 DNA: TGTGCCAGCACCAATTCACAGGGATATGAGACCCAGTACTTC; CDR3 protein: CASTNSQGYETQYF
clone size: once; J gene: TRBJ1-6; D gene: -; V gene: TRBV3-1; CDR3 DNA: TGTGCCAGCAGCCAACCCGGTAGTTCACCCCTCCACTTT; CDR3 protein: CASSQPGSSPLHF
clone size: -; J gene: TRBJ2-3; D gene: TRBD2; V gene: TRBV5-1; CDR3 DNA: TGCGCCAGCAGGATGGCGGGAGGGCCTCAATATACGCAGTATTTT; CDR3 protein: CASRMAGGPQYTQYF
clone size: few; J gene: TRBJ2-5; D gene: TRBD2; V gene: TRBV6-1; CDR3 DNA: TGTGCCAGCAGTGAAAGTGCTAGCGGGAGCCAGACCCAGTACTTC; CDR3 protein: CASSESASGSQTQYF
clone size: -; J gene: TRBJ1-2; D gene: -; V gene: TRBV12-3/TRBV12-4; CDR3 DNA: TGTGCCAGCAGTTTCGCCGCAGGGGCCTATGGCTACACCTTC; CDR3 protein: CASSFAAGAYGYTF
clone size: once; J gene: TRBJ2-1; D gene: TRBD2; V gene: TRBV10-1; CDR3 DNA: TGCGCCAGCAGTGAGTCTAGCGGGGGCTACAATGAGCAGTTCTTC; CDR3 protein: CASSESSGGYNEQFF
clone size: -; J gene: TRBJ2-1; D gene: -; V gene: TRBV20-1; CDR3 DNA: TGCAGTGCTAGGGTCCCTAGGCTGGGGCCTAATGAGCAGTTCTTC; CDR3 protein: CSARVPRLGPNEQFF
clone size: -; J gene: TRBJ2-3; D gene: -; V gene: TRBV19; CDR3 DNA: TGTGCCAGTAGTATGGAAAACGGATACACAGATACGCAGTATTTT; CDR3 protein: CASSMENGYTDTQYF
clone size: few; J gene: TRBJ2-5; D gene: -; V gene: TRBV15; CDR3 DNA: TGTGCCACCAGCAGCGGCAGGGGAGAGACCCAGTACTTC; CDR3 protein: CATSSGRGETQYF
clone size: -; J gene: TRBJ1-5; D gene: -; V gene: TRBV6-1; CDR3 DNA: TGTGCCAGCAGATCGACCGAAACGAATCAGCCCCAGCATTTT; CDR3 protein: CASRSTETNQPQHF
clone size: -; J gene: TRBJ2-5; D gene: -; V gene: TRBV2; CDR3 DNA: TGTGCCAGCAGTGGCGGTGTGTCGGTAGAGACCCAGTACTTC; CDR3 protein: CASSGGVSVETQYF
clone size: -; J gene: TRBJ2-3; D gene: TRBD2; V gene: TRBV4-3; CDR3 DNA: TGCGCCAGCAGCCAAGTTAGCGGGAGAGTGGATACGCAGTATTTT; CDR3 protein: CASSQVSGRVDTQYF
clone size: -; J gene: TRBJ1-2; D gene: TRBD1; V gene: TRBV20-1; CDR3 DNA: TGCAGTGCCGTGGACAGGAAAAACTATGGCTACACCTTC; CDR3 protein: CSAVDRKNYGYTF
clone size: few; J gene: TRBJ2-5; D gene: TRBD2; V gene: TRBV4-2; CDR3 DNA: TGTGCCAGCAGCCAAGGGTTAGCGGGGGATCTCCAAGAGACCCAGTACTTC; CDR3 protein: CASSQGLAGDLQETQYF
clone size: -; J gene: TRBJ1-3; D gene: TRBD1; V gene: TRBV28; CDR3 DNA: TGTGCCAGCCTGAAAGGGACAGGGGCCCTCTCTGGAAACACCATATATTTT; CDR3 protein: CASLKGTGALSGNTIYF
clone size: few; J gene: TRBJ2-5; D gene: -; V gene: TRBV20-1; CDR3 DNA: TGCAGTGCTAGAGTGACAGGACAAGAGACCCAGTACTTC; CDR3 protein: CSARVTGQETQYF
clone size: -; J gene: TRBJ2-7; D gene: TRBD2; V gene: TRBV7-6; CDR3 DNA: TGTGCCAGCAGCTCGGCGGGAGGTCTAAGGAACGAGCAGTACTTC; CDR3 protein: CASSSAGGLRNEQYF
clone size: -; J gene: TRBJ2-1; D gene: TRBD2; V gene: TRBV19; CDR3 DNA: TGTGCCAGCCGTACTAGCGGGATCTACAATGAGCAGTTCTTC; CDR3 protein: CASRTSGIYNEQFF
clone size: -; J gene: TRBJ1-1; D gene: -; V gene: TRBV10-2; CDR3 DNA: TGCGCCAGCGCCGGGCGGCAGGCCATGAACACTGAAGCTTTCTTT; CDR3 protein: CASAGRQAMNTEAFF
clone size: -; J gene: TRBJ2-3; D gene: -; V gene: TRBV4-1; CDR3 DNA: TGCGCCAGCAGCCAAGGGGACTGGCTCCCGCGCACAGATACGCAGTATTTT; CDR3 protein: CASSQGDWLPRTDTQYF
clone size: -; J gene: TRBJ2-3; D gene: TRBD1; V gene: TRBV7-2; CDR3 DNA: TGTGCCAGCAGCTTAGGGACAGGGGGAGATACGCAGTATTTT; CDR3 protein: CASSLGTGGDTQYF
clone size: few; J gene: TRBJ2-5; D gene: -; V gene: TRBV14; CDR3 DNA: TGTGCCAGCAGCCAACTAGGTGTTAAGGAGACCCAGTACTTC; CDR3 protein: CASSQLGVKETQYF
clone size: -; J gene: TRBJ2-2; D gene: -; V gene: TRBV3-1; CDR3 DNA: TGTGCCAGCAGCCAAGAATACTCCGGGGAGCTGTTTTTT; CDR3 protein: CASSQEYSGELFF
clone size: -; J gene: TRBJ2-3; D gene: -; V gene: TRBV6-2/TRBV6-3; CDR3 DNA: TGTGCCAGCAGTTACTTGTGGGAGGTTCGGGTGACAGATACGCAGTATTTT; CDR3 protein: CASSYLWEVRVTDTQYF
clone size: -; J gene: TRBJ1-3; D gene: TRBD1; V gene: TRBV18; CDR3 DNA: TGTGCCAGCTCACCAATATCGCTTGGGACAGGGGGACCTGGAAACACCATATATTTT; CDR3 protein: CASSPISLGTGGPGNTIYF
clone size: -; J gene: TRBJ2-7; D gene: -; V gene: TRBV19; CDR3 DNA: TGTGCCAGTAGAAAGACAGGCAGCTCCTACGAGCAGTACTTC; CDR3 protein: CASRKTGSSYEQYF
clone size: -; J gene: TRBJ2-7; D gene: -; V gene: TRBV5-4; CDR3 DNA: TGTGCCAGCAGCTTGGAACTAGTGGCCGACGAGCAGTACTTC; CDR3 protein: CASSLELVADEQYF
clone size: few; J gene: TRBJ1-5; D gene: -; V gene: TRBV12-3/TRBV12-4; CDR3 DNA: TGTGCCAGCAGTCCTTCGAGCAATCAGCCCCAGCATTTT; CDR3 protein: CASSPSSNQPQHF
clone size: few; J gene: TRBJ1-6; D gene: -; V gene: TRBV27; CDR3 DNA: TGTGCCAGCAGTTTCCGGGACTATAATTCACCCCTCCACTTT; CDR3 protein: CASSFRDYNSPLHF
clone size: once; J gene: TRBJ1-5; D gene: -; V gene: TRBV5-5; CDR3 DNA: TGTGCCAGCAGCTTTGTCGCCCTGGATGGCAATCAGCCCCAGCATTTT; CDR3 protein: CASSFVALDGNQPQHF
clone size: -; J gene: TRBJ2-5; D gene: -; V gene: TRBV12-5; CDR3 DNA: TGTGCTAGTGGTGGGACTCCCAATTCCGAGACCCAGTACTTC; CDR3 protein: CASGGTPNSETQYF
clone size: -; J gene: TRBJ1-5; D gene: -; V gene: TRBV24-1; CDR3 DNA: TGTGCCACCAGTTTCTCTGGAGAAAATCAGCCCCAGCATTTT; CDR3 protein: CATSFSGENQPQHF
clone size: few; J gene: TRBJ1-6; D gene: -; V gene: TRBV30; CDR3 DNA: TGTGCCTGGGGTCGGGGTTCACCCCTCCACTTT; CDR3 protein: CAWGRGSPLHF
clone size: few; J gene: TRBJ2-3; D gene: -; V gene: TRBV7-9; CDR3 DNA: TGTGCCAGCAGCTTTGAGACAGATACGCAGTATTTT; CDR3 protein: CASSFETDTQYF
clone size: few; J gene: TRBJ1-2; D gene: -; V gene: TRBV7-2; CDR3 DNA: TGTGCCAGCAGCTTAGGTCCGGGGAAGGAGGGCTACACCTTC; CDR3 protein: CASSLGPGKEGYTF
clone size: -; J gene: TRBJ2-1; D gene: TRBD2; V gene: TRBV10-3; CDR3 DNA: TGTGCCATCAGTGGAGGGGTACTAGCGGGAGTCGGCGAGCAGTTCTTC; CDR3 protein: CAISGGVLAGVGEQFF
clone size: -; J gene: TRBJ1-1; D gene: -; V gene: TRBV7-9; CDR3 DNA: TGTGCCAGCAGCCCCCGGTTTTCTGCGATCAATGAAGCTTTCTTT; CDR3 protein: CASSPRFSAINEAFF
clone size: -; J gene: TRBJ2-1; D gene: -; V gene: TRBV6-4; CDR3 DNA: TGTGCCAGCAGTGAGCACCCGGGACAATCGAGCTCCTACAATGAGCAGTTCTTC; CDR3 protein: CASSEHPGQSSSYNEQFF